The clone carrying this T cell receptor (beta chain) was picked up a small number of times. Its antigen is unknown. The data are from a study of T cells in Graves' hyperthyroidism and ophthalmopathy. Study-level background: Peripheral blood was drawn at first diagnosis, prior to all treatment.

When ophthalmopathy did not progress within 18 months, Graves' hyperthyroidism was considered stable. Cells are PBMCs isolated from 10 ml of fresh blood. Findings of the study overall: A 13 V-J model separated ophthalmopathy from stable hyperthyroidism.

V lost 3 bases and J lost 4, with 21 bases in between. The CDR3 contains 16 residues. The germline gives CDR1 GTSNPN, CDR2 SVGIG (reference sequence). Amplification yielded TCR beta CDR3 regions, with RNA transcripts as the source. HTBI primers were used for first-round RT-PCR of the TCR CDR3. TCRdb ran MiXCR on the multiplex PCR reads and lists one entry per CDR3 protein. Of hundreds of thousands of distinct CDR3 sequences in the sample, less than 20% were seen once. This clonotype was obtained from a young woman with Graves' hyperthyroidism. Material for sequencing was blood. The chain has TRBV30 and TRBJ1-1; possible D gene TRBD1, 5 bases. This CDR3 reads CAWRGIGGRATTEAFF. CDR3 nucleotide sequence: TGTGCCTGGAGAGGGATCGGGGGTAGGGCTACCACTGAAGCTTTCTTT.